What follows is one TCR beta chain and its context. Antigen unknown. This CDR3 has 15 residues. Trimming pared 0 bases from V and 0 bases from J, leaving 8 bases between. Germline assignment: CDR1 LGHNT and CDR2 FRNRAP. The data were obtained in a study of cytomegalovirus exposure and HLA in healthy donors. PCR employed 60 Vbeta and 13 Jbeta primers. Profiled with immunoSEQ multiplex PCR; TCRdb holds only in-frame clones, not every one. The data show 100,000 to 150,000 clones, around 85% seen once. The study, taken as a whole, reports: Later analysis suggested links between common viral pathogens and several top significant clusters. The authors later found TCR association rates varying by HLA locus, with DRB1 most and HLA-C fewest. An analysis was carried out at a later point. It showed that HLA-associated TCR beta chains were more clonally expanded than equally common non-associated chains. Near-uniform donor sequencing depth was presumed by presence/absence analyses.

The TCR originated in a boy aged 5 to 17 in good health and CMV-seronegative. The sequenced material came from PBMCs. The V gene is TRBV12-5, the J gene TRBJ1-1; no definite D call. The DNA for the CDR3 is TGTGCTAGTGGTTTGGTAGGAGGAATGAACACTGAAGCTTTCTTT. It encodes CASGLVGGMNTEAFF. Variable domain in full (rest from reference TRBV12-5 and TRBJ1-1): DARVTQTPRHKVTEMGQEVTMRCQPILGHNTVFWYRQTMMQGLELLAYFRNRAPLDDSGMPKDRFSAEMPDATLATLKIQPSEPRDSAVYFCASGLVGGMNTEAFFGQGTRLTVV.